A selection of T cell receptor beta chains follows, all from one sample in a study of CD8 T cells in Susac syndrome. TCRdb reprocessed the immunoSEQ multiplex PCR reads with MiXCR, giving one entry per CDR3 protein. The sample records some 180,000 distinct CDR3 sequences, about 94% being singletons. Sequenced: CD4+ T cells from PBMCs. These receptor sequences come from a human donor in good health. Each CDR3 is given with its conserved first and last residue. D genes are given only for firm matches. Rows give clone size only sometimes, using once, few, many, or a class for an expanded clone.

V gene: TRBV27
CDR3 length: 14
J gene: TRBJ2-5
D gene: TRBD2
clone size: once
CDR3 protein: CASSVAGVEETQYF

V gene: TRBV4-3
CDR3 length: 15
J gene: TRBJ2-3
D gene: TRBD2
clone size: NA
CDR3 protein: CASSPTSGSSDTQYF

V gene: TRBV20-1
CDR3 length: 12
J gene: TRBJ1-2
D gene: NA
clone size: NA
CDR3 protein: CSAPPGLGGYTF

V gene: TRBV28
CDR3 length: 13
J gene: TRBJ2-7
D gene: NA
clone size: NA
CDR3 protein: CASRRTLEGEQYF

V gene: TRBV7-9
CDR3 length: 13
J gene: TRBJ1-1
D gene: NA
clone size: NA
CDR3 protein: CASSEQGTGEAFF

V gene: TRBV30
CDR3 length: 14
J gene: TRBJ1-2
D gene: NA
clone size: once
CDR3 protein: CAWTEISTNYGYTF

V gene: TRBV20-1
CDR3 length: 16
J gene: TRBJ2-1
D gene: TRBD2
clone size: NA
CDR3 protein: CSARAATSGRYNEQFF

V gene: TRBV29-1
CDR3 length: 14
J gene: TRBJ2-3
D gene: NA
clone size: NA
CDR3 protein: CSVVSRGGADTQYF

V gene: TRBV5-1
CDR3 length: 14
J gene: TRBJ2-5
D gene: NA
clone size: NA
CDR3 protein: CASSLGSNSETQYF

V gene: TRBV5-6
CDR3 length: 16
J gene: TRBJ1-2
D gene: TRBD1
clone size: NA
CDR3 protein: CASSPSGGGTNYGYTF

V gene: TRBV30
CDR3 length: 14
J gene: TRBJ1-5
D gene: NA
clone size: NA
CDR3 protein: CAWAPDTRNQPQHF

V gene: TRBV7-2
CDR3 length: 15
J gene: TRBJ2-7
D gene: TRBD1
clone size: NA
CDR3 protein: CASSLAGTGDYEQYF

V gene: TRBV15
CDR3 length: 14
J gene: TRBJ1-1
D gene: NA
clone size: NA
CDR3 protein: CATSRGQTNTEAFF

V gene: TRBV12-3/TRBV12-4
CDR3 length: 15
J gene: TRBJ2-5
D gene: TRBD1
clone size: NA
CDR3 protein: CASSLDRGDGETQYF

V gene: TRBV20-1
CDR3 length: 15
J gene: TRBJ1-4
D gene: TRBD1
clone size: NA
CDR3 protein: CSAPGQGVANEKLFF

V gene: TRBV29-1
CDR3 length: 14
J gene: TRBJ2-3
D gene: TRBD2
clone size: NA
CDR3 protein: CSVRTSGRRNTQYF

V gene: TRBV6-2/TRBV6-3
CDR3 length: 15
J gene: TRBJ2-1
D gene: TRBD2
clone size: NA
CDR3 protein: CASSYPGLADNEQFF

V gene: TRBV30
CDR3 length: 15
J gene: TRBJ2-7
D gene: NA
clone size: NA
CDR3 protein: CAWSVGQSGENEQYF

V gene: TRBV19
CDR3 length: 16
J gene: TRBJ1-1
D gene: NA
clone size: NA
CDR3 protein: CASSINGQQSGTEAFF

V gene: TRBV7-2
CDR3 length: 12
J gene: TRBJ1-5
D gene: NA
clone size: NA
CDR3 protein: CASSLSVEPQHF

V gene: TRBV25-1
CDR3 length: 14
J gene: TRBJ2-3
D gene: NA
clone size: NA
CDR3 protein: CASSSPAGPDTQYF

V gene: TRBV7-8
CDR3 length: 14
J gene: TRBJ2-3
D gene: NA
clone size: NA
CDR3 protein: CASSGGPHTDTQYF

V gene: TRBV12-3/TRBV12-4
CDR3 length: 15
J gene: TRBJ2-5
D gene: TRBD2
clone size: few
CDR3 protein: CASSSRLAGGETQYF

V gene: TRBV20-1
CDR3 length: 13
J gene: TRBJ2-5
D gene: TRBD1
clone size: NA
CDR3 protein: CSHAGTGGETQYF

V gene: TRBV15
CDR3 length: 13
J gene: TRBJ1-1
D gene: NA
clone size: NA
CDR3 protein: CATSRVDITEAFF

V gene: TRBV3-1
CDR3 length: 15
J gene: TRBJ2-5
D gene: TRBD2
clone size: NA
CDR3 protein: CASSRVGGSAETQYF

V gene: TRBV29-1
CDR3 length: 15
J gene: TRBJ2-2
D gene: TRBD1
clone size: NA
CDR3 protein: CSVGLGTAITGELFF

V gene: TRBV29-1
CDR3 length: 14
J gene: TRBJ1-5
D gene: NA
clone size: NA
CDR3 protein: CSVVVQGEEQPQHF

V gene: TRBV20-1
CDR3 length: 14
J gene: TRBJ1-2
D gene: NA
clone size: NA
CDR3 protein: CSAPSSKWNGGYTF

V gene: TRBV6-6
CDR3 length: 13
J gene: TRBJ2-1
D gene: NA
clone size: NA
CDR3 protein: CASSYLSGNEQFF

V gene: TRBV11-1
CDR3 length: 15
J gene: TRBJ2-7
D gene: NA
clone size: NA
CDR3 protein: CASSSTPLLSYEQYF

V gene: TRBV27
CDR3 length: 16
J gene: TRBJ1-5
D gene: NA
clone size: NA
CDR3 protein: CASKEYGGGLNQPQHF

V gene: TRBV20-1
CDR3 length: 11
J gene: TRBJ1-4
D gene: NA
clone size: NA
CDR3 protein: CSVRKGEKLFF